The present T cell receptor (beta chain) was sequenced within a study of blood T cell repertoires in COVID-19. Per the original data handling: Cell counts per sample came from amplifying reference gene primers. Measured with immunoSEQ multiplex PCR; TCRdb has only the in-frame clones, and not every one. The DNA gave D and trimming, while V, J and clone size come from that table. The top ten clones hold approximately 0.96% of a sample with roughly 420,000 clones, 88% of them seen once. Participants' reported clinical history set cohort assignment. The germline V gene encodes CDR1 MNHEY and CDR2 SMNVEV (reference sequence). V was pared by 2 bases and J by 2 bases, with 13 bases between. This CDR3 has 15 residues.

The sequence was collected from a woman in her 30s with acute COVID-19. This sequence joins TRBV27 and TRBJ2-7, with D perhaps matching TRBD1 (6 bases). The sequenced sample consisted of PBMCs or T cells enriched from blood (not recorded which). CDR3 sequence (DNA): TGTGCCAGCAGTTTAAGGGCAGGGGTCGCCTACGAGCAGTACTTC. Protein sequence: CASSLRAGVAYEQYF.